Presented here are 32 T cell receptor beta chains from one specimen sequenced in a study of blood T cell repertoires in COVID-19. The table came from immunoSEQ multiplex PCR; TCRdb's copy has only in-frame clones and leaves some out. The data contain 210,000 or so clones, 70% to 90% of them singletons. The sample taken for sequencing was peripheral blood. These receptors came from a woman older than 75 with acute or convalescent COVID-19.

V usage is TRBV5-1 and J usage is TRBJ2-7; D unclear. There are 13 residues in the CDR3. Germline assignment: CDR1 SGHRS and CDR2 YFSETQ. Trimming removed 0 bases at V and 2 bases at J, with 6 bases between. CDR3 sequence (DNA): TGCGCCAGCAGCTTGGACAGAGCCTACGAGCAGTACTTC. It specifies CASSLDRAYEQYF.

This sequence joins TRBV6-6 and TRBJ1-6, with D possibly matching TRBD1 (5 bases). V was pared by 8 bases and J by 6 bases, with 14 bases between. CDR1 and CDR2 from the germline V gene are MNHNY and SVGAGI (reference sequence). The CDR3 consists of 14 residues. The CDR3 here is CASYQGTGNSPLHF. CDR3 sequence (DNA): TGTGCCAGCTATCAGGGCACGGGTAATTCACCCCTCCACTTT.

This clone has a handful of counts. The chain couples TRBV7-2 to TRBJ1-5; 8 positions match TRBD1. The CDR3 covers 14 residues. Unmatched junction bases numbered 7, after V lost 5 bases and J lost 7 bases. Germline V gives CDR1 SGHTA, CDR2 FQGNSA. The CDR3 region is CASSVQGVGQPQHF. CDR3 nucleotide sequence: TGTGCCAGCAGCGTACAGGGGGTTGGACAGCCCCAGCATTTT.

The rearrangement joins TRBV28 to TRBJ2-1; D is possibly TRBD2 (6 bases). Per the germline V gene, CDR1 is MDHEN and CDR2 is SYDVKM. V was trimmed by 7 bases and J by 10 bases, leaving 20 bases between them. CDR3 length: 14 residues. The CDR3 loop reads CASNLSGPWGEQFF. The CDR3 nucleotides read TGTGCCAGCAACCTTAGCGGACCCTGGGGAGAGCAGTTCTTC.

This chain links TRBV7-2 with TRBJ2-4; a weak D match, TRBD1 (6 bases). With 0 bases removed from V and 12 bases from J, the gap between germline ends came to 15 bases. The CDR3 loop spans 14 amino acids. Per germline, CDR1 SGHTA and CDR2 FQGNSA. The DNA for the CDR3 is TGTGCCAGCAGCTTAGCGCTTGGGGACATCAATCAGTACTTC. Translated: CASSLALGDINQYF.

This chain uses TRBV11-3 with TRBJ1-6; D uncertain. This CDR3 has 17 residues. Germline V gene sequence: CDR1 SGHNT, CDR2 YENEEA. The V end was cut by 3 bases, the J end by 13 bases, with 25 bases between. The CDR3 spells CASSFGPPSEVIHPLHF. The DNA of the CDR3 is TGTGCCAGCAGCTTTGGCCCCCCCAGTGAAGTAATTCACCCCCTCCACTTT.

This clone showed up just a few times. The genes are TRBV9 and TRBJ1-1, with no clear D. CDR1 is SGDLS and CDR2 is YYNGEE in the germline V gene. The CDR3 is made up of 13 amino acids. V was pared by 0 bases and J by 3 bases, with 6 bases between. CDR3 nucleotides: TGTGCCAGCAGCGTAGGCCCAGACACTGAAGCTTTCTTT. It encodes CASSVGPDTEAFF.

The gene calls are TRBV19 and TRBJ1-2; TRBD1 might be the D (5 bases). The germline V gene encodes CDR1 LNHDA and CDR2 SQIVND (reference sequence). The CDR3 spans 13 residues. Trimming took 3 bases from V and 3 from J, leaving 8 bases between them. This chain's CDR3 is CASSMVGDYGYTF. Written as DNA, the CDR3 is TGTGCCAGTAGTATGGTAGGGGACTATGGCTACACCTTC. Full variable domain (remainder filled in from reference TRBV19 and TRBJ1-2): DGGITQSPKYLFRKEGQNVTLSCEQNLNHDAMYWYRQDPGQGLRLIYYSQIVNDFQKGDIAEGYSVSREKKESFPLTVTSAQKNPTAFYLCASSMVGDYGYTFGSGTRLTVV.

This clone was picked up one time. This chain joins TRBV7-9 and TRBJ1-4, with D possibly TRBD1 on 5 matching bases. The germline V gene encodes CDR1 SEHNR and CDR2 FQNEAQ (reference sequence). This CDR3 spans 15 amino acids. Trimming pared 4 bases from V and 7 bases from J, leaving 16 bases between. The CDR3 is CASSSTRAGGEKLFF. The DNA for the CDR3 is TGTGCCAGCAGCTCGACTCGGGCGGGGGGTGAAAAACTGTTTTTT.

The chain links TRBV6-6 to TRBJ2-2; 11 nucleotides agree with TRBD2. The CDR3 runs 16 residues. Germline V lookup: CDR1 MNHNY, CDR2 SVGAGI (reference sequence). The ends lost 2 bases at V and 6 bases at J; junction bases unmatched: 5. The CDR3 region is CASSYVLAGAAGELFF. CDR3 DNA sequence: TGTGCCAGCAGTTACGTACTAGCGGGGGCGGCCGGGGAGCTGTTTTTT.

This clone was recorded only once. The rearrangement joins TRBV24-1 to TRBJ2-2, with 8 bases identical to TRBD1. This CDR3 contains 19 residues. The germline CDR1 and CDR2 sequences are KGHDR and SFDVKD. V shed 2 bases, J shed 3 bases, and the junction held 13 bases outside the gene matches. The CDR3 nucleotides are TGTGCCACCAGTGATTCCCCTGCAGCTCAGGGGGCCGACACCGGGGAGCTGTTTTTT. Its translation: CATSDSPAAQGADTGELFF.

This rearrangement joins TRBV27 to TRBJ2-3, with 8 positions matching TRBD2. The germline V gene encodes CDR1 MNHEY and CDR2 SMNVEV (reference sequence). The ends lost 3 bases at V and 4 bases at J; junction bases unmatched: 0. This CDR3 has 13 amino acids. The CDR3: CASSFGGADTQYF. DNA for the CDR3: TGTGCCAGCAGTTTCGGGGGGGCAGATACGCAGTATTTT.

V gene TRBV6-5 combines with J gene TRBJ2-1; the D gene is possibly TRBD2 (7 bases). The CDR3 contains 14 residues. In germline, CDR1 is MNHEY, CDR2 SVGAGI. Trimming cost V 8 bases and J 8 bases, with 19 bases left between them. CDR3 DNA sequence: TGTGCCAGCTCCAGGGGAGGGGGTAATCATGAGCAGTTCTTC. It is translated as CASSRGGGNHEQFF.

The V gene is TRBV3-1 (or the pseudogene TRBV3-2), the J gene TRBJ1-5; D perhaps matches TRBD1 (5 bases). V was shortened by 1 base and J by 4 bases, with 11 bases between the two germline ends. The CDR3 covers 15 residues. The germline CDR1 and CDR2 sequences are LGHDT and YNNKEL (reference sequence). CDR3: CASSQGRAENQPQHF. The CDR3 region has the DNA TGTGCCAGCAGCCAAGGCAGGGCGGAGAATCAGCCCCAGCATTTT.

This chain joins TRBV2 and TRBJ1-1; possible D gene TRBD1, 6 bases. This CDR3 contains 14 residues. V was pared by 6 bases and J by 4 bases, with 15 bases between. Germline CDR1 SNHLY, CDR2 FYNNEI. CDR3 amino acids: CASSPQGLATEAFF. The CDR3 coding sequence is TGTGCCAGCAGCCCACAGGGCTTGGCCACTGAAGCTTTCTTT.

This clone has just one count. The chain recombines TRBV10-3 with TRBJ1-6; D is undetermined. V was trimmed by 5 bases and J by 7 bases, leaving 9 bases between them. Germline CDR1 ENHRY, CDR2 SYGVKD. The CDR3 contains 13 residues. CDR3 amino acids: CAISTAPNSPLHF. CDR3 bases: TGTGCCATCAGTACAGCCCCCAATTCACCCCTCCACTTT.

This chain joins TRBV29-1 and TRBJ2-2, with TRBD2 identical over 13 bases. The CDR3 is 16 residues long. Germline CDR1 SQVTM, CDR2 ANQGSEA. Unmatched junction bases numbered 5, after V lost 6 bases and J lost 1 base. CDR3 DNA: TGCAGCGTATTTGGACTAGCGGGGGTGAACACCGGGGAGCTGTTTTTT. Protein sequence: CSVFGLAGVNTGELFF.

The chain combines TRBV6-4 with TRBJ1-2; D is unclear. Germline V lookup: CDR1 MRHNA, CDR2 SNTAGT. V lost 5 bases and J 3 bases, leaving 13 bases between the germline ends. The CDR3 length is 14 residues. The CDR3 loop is CASSITKTDYGYTF. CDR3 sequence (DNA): TGTGCCAGCAGTATCACTAAAACGGACTATGGCTACACCTTC.

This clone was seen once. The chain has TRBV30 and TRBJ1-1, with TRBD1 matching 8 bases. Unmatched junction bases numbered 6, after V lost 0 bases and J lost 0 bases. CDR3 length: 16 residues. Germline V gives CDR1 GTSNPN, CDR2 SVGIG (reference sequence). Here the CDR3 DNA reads TGTGCCTGGAGTGTCAAGGACAGGGCTTTGAACACTGAAGCTTTCTTT. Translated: CAWSVKDRALNTEAFF.

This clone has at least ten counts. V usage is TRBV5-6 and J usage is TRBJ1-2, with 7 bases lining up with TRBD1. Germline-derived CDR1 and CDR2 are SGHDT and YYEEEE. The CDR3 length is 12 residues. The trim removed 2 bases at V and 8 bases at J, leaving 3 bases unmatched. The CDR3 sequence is CASSLGGIGYTF. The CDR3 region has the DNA TGTGCCAGCAGCTTAGGGGGCATCGGCTACACCTTC.

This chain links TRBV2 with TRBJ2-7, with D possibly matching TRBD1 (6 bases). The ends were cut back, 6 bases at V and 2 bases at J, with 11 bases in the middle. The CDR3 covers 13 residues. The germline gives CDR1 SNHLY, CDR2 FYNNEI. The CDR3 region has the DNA TGTGCCAGCAGAGGGACACTAGCCTACGAGCAGTACTTC. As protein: CASRGTLAYEQYF.

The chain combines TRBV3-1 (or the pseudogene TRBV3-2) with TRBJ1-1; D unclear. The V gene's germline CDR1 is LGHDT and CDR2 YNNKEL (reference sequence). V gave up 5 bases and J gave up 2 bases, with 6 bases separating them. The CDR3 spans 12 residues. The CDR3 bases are TGTGCCAGCAGCGGAGATAACACTGAAGCTTTCTTT. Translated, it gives CASSGDNTEAFF.

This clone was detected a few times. The CDR3 DNA follows: TGTGCCAGCAGAAGACAGGGGCGGGACCTGGAAGCTTTCTTT. Its translation: CASRRQGRDLEAFF. The gene calls are TRBV25-1 and TRBJ1-1; TRBD1 agrees at 8 bases. Trimming removed 6 bases from V and 8 bases from J; junction bases left unmatched: 11. Germline values: CDR1 MGHDK, CDR2 SYGVNS. CDR3 length: 14 residues.

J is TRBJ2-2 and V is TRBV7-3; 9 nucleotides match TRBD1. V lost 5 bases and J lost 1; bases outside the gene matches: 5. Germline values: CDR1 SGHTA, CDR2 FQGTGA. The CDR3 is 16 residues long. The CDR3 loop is CASSILTGGNTGELFF. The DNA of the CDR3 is TGTGCCAGCAGCATCCTGACAGGGGGGAACACCGGGGAGCTGTTTTTT. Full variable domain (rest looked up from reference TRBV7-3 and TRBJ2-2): GAGVSQTPSNKVTEKGKYVELRCDPISGHTALYWYRQSLGQGPEFLIYFQGTGAADDSGLPNDRFFAVRPEGSVSTLKIQRTERGDSAVYLCASSILTGGNTGELFFGEGSRLTVL.

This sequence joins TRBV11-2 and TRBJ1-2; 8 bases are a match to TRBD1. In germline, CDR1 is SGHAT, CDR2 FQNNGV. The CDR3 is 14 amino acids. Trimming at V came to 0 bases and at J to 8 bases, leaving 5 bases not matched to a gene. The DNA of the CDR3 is TGTGCCAGCAGCTTAGAGGACAGGGTACGAGGCTACACCTTC. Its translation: CASSLEDRVRGYTF.

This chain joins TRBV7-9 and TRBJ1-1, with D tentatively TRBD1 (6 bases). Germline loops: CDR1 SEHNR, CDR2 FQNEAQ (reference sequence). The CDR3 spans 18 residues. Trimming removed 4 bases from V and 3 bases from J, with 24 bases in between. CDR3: CASSSDGGTIDRDTEAFF. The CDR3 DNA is TGTGCCAGCAGCTCGGACGGGGGGACAATCGATCGGGACACTGAAGCTTTCTTT. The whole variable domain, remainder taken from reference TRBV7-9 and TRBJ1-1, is DTGVSQNPRHKITKRGQNVTFRCDPISEHNRLYWYRQTLGQGPEFLTYFQNEAQLEKSRLLSDRFSAERPKGSFSTLEIQRTEQGDSAMYLCASSSDGGTIDRDTEAFFGQGTRLTVV.

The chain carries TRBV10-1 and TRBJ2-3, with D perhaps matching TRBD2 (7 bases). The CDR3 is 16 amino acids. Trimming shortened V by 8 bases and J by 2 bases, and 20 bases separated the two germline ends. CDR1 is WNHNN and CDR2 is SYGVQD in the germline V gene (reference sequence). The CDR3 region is CASLERGGPATDTQYF. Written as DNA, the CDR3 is TGCGCCAGCCTAGAGAGGGGGGGGCCGGCCACAGATACGCAGTATTTT.

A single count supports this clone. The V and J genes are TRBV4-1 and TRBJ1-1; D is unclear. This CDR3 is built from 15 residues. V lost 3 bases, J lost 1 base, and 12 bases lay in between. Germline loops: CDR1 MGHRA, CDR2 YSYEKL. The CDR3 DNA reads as TGCGCCAGCAGCCAGCGATCCACCACGAACACTGAAGCTTTCTTT. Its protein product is CASSQRSTTNTEAFF.

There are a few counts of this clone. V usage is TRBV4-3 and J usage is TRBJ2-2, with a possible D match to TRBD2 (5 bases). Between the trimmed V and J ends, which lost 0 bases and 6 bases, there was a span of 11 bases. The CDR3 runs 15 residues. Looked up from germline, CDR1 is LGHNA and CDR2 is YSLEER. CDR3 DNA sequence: TGCGCCAGCAGCCAAGATCGCGTCGGGGCCGGGGAGCTGTTTTTT. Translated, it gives CASSQDRVGAGELFF.

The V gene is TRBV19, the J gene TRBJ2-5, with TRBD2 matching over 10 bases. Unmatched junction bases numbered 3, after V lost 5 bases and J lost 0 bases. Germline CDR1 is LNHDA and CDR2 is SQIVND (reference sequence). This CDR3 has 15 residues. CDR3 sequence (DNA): TGTGCCAGTAGTTCGAGCGGGGGGGACCAAGAGACCCAGTACTTC. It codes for CASSSSGGDQETQYF.

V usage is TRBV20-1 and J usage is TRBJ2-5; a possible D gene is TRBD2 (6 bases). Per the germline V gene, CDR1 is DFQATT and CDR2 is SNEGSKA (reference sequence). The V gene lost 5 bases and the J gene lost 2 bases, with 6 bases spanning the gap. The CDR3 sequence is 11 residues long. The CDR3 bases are TGCAGTGCTGCGGGACAAGAGACCCAGTACTTC. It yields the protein CSAAGQETQYF.

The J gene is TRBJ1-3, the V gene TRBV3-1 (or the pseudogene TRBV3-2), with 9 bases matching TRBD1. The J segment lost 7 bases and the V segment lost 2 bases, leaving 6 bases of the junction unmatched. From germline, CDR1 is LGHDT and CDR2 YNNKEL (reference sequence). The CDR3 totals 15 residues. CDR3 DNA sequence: TGTGCCAGCAGCCAAACAGGGGGCTCAGGTAACACCATATATTTT. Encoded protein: CASSQTGGSGNTIYF.